This TCR beta chain comes out of a study of Ad26.COV2.S vaccination and SARS-CoV-2 variants (dated by TCRdb to 2020 to 2023). Turning to the overall study: Vaccine-arm donors came from COV1001, a multicentre, randomized, double-blind, placebo-controlled phase I-IIa trial of Ad26.COV2.S in healthy adults. Trial participants were randomized into five groups of five, in which low-dose or high-dose Ad26.COV2.S was given once or twice, or placebo was given on both occasions. TCRbeta repertoire sequencing was used to assess the specificity and breadth of SARS-CoV-2-reactive T cell receptors after Ad26.COV2.S vaccination. Ad26.COV2.S was given intramuscularly at 5x10^10 or 1x10^11 viral particles, as a single shot or as two shots 56 days apart. Investigators did not know the trial group allocation while performing experiments and assessing outcomes. The TCR-sequenced set comprised around 32 samples: approximately 20 Ad26.COV2.S vaccine recipients, 5 placebo recipients and 8 SARS-CoV-2 convalescent individuals.

Reading the label with the study, this specimen's treatment or condition is: about 20 received Ad26.COV2.S at low or high dose, single or two shots; about 5 received placebo; per-sample allocation not given. Repertoires of vaccine and placebo recipients were sequenced from samples collected on day 63 after the first injection. In Cohort 1b, roughly 26 adults aged 18-55 years were enrolled at a single site in Boston, USA, between 29 July and 7 August 2020. As a vaccine, Ad26.COV2.S was a replication-incompetent adenovirus type 26 vector that expressed a prefusion-stabilized SARS-CoV-2 spike protein derived from the original Wuhan strain. The immunoSEQ Assay was the method used to sequence TCRbeta CDR3 regions. After extraction, genomic DNA underwent amplification by bias-controlled multiplex PCR, followed by high-throughput sequencing. The authors' analysis ran thus. To quantify the absolute abundance of each unique TCRbeta CDR3 region, sequences were collapsed and filtered. Usable DNA was measured by amplifying reference genes present in all nucleated cells, and TCRbeta template counts were normalized to that usable DNA to estimate T cell fraction. Repertoire TCRs were annotated as SARS-CoV-2-specific by exact matching of V gene, CDR3 amino acid sequence and J gene to a known reactive TCR set. The reference SARS-CoV-2 TCR set was derived from MIRA and filtered for enrichment in COVID-19-positive ImmuneCODE repertoires, a step that removed public or cross-reactive TCRs. Using the MIRA antigens, annotated TCRs were further analysed by specific ORF or by position within an ORF. Depth was the summed frequency of annotated unique rearrangements, while breadth was defined as annotated unique rearrangements over total unique productive rearrangements. Group comparisons of TCR breadth used two-sided Wilcoxon rank-sum tests. What TCRdb holds here is the immuneACCESS table cut down to in-frame rearrangements. Part of the clones is not present; checked against another copy, under half of the missing clones reflect an unresolved V gene, and the others are unexplained. The V and J calls and clone size are taken from that table; D and trimming were inferred from the DNA. In this sample the table shows 300,000 to 350,000 clones, roughly nine tenths of which occur a single time. The ten largest clones represent around 5.5% of the sample.

The CDR3 sequence holds 16 residues, the cysteine and phenylalanine included. Only CDR3 DNA remains: 48 bases, in frame from the first base. What the study reported, not specific to this receptor: It was noted by the authors that total T cell responses may have been underestimated by the TCR breadth and depth analyses. Compared with placebo recipients, Ad26.COV2.S recipients showed higher spike-specific TCR breadth (P = 0.0014). After vaccination, spike-specific CD8+ and CD4+ T cell responses were reported to show substantial breadth. Non-spike TCR breadth was comparable between vaccine and placebo recipients, consistent with the vaccine containing only spike. The study was not powered for comparison of responses between vaccine doses or regimens.

Turning to this clone: This clone's antigen is unknown. It has no much larger one-base neighbor in the sample; base qualities were not kept.

This sample comprised peripheral blood, obtained in a trial of Ad26.COV2.S vaccine versus placebo. The rearranged segments are TRBV21-1 and TRBJ2-5; the table's D call, TRBD1, was not checked against the DNA. TRBV21-1 corresponds to a pseudogene. The receptor's source is a person between 18 and 60 years old who received the Ad26.COV2.S COVID-19 vaccine or a placebo. The CDR3 protein sequence reads: CASSIRQGRKQETQYF. The sequenced DNA: TGTGCCAGCAGCATCCGACAGGGCCGTAAACAAGAGACCCAGTACTTC.